Sequencing of this T cell receptor beta chain was carried out in a study of blood T cell repertoires in COVID-19 (dated by TCRdb to 2018 to 2021). About the study as a whole: Collaborator samples came from the United States, Italy and Spain and covered acute and convalescent phases of COVID-19. The prospective study material was composed of cDNA or gDNA derived from T cells, B-cell-depleted T cells, or PBMCs. Subjects who had been exposed to COVID-19, were actively infected with it, or had recovered from it provided the deeply sampled blood TCRbeta repertoires that made up the dataset. The repertoires were released in a freely available public database intended as a resource for research on the immune response to SARS-CoV-2. The samples were drawn from the first 160 participants of the ongoing ImmuneRACE study and from 950 to 1,500 subjects provided by 6 global collaborators. The sample metadata nearly always contained a de-identified subject ID, COVID-19 status, age in years and sex. Where available, HLA class I and class II types were taken from metadata supplied by the sample provider and were not determined by assay-based typing.

From the cysteine through the phenylalanine, the CDR3 covers 16 amino acids. The entry retains the CDR3 DNA only, 48 bases that are in frame from base 1. V is reduced by 5 bases and J by 0 bases, leaving a spacing of 14 bases between them. The CDR1 and CDR2 encoded by the germline V gene (reference sequence) are MNHEY and SMNVEV. TCRbeta CDR3 regions were amplified from genomic DNA by means of the immunoSEQ Assay, a bias-controlled multiplex PCR. The authors processed their data as follows. Within the assay, amplification of reference gene primers was used to estimate how many nucleated cells each sample contained. Sequence reads were collapsed and filtered to measure the absolute abundance of every unique TCRbeta CDR3 rearrangement. For each sample, productive Simpson clonality was calculated as the square root of Simpson's diversity index across productive rearrangements. Held by TCRdb, this immuneACCESS table contains in-frame sequences only and omits some clones. Under half of the omission traces to an unresolved V gene where checked; the cause of the rest is unknown. The D gene and trimming were derived from the DNA, and the V and J assignments and clone size from that table. The sample has 98,000 or so clones on record, about 89% of them singletons. Around 14% of the sample comes from the top ten.

Each collaborating institution followed its own protocols to collect whole blood in K2EDTA tubes. For TCRbeta analysis, collaborator samples were shipped as frozen whole blood, as isolated PBMCs, or as DNA extracted from either sample type. The study at large found these results: Clinical and demographic metadata were provided uncurated, with the amount varying by source and participant.

Worth noting for this clone: Its antigen remains undetermined. No much larger clonotype is one base removed from it; base qualities were not supplied.

This TCR came from a man aged 50 to 60 with acute or convalescent COVID-19. The sequenced sample was peripheral blood. Recombination linked TRBV27 to TRBJ1-5, and TRBD1 may be the D gene, going by 5 matching bases. The DNA is TGTGCCAGCAGTACCCTGACGGGGGTTAGCAATCAGCCCCAGCATTTT. Translated, it gives CASSTLTGVSNQPQHF.